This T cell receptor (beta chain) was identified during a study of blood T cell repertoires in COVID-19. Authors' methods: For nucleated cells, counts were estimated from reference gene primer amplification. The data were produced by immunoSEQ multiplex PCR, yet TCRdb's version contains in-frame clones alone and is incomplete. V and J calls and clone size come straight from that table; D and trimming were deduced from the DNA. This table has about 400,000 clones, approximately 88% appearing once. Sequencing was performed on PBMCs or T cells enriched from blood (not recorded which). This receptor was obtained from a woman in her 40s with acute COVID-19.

The chain's CDR3 is CSVELAPGNTEAFF. CDR3 nucleotides: TGCAGCGTTGAATTGGCACCAGGGAACACTGAAGCTTTCTTT. J is TRBJ1-1 and V is TRBV29-1; the D is unclear. CDR1 and CDR2 (germline): SQVTM, ANQGSEA. The V end lost 2 bases, the J end lost 1 base, and 11 bases lay between the germline ends. The CDR3 is 14 amino acids.